This T cell receptor beta chain emerged from a study of blood T cell repertoires in COVID-19. Data came from immunoSEQ multiplex PCR; TCRdb stores just in-frame clones and leaves some out. The sample has 350,000 to 400,000 clones, roughly 90% seen once. V lost 4 bases and J 2 bases, leaving 9 bases between the germline ends. The germline CDR1 and CDR2 sequences are SGHTA and FQGNSA. The CDR3 has 13 residues. The chain joins TRBV7-2 to TRBJ2-7, with D possibly TRBD1 on 6 matching bases. Sequenced sample: PBMCs or T cells enriched from blood (not recorded which). The clonotype originates from a woman aged 40 to 50 who had been exposed to COVID-19. CDR3 DNA: TGTGCCAGCAGCTCCCACAGGGCCTACGAGCAGTACTTC. Translating gives CASSSHRAYEQYF.